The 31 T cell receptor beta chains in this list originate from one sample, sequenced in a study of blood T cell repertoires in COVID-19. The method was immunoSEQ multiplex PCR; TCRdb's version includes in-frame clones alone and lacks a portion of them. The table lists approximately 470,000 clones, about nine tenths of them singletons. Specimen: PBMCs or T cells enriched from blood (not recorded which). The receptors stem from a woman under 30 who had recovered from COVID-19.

CDR3 sequence (DNA): TGTGCCAGCAGCTTAGTTGGGCAGCCTCAAGAGACCCAGTACTTC. Protein product: CASSLVGQPQETQYF. The chain joins TRBV7-9 to TRBJ2-5; D remains ambiguous. The CDR3 covers 15 residues. V lost 1 base to trimming and J lost 2 bases, with 11 bases between them. The germline gives CDR1 SEHNR, CDR2 FQNEAQ (reference sequence).

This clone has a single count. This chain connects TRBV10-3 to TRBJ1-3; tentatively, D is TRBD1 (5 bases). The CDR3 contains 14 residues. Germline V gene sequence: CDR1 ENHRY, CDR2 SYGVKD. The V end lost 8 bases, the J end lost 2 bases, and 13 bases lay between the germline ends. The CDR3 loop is CAISDSVAGNTIYF. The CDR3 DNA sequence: TGTGCCATCTCTGACAGCGTCGCTGGAAACACCATATATTTT.

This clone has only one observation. This chain's CDR3 is CASSRDTGQEEKLFF. The CDR3 DNA follows: TGTGCCAGCTCCCGAGATACAGGGCAGGAAGAAAAACTGTTTTTT. The chain is built from TRBV18 and TRBJ1-4; a possible D gene is TRBD1 (6 bases). Looked up from germline, CDR1 is KGHSH and CDR2 is LQKENI. CDR3 length equals 15 residues. The V gene lost 6 bases and the J gene lost 8 bases, with 19 bases spanning the gap.

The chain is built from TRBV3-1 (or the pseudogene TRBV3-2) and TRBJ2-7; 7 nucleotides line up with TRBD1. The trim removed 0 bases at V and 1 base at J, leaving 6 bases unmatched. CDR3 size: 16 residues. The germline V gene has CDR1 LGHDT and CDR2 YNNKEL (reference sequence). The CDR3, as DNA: TGTGCCAGCAGCCAAGATCCGGGACAGAGATCCTACGAGCAGTACTTC. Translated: CASSQDPGQRSYEQYF.

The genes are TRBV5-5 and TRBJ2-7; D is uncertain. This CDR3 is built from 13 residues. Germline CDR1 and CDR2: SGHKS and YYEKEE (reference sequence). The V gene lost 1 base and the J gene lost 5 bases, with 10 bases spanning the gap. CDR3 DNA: TGTGCCAGCAGCTTGTCCCCCGGTGACGAGCAGTACTTC. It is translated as CASSLSPGDEQYF.

The CDR3 coding sequence is TGTGCCACCAGTGATTTTGAGACAGATACGCAGTATTTT. Protein product: CATSDFETDTQYF. This chain links TRBV24-1 with TRBJ2-3; D gene ambiguous. Trimming cost V 1 base and J 3 bases, with 4 bases left between them. CDR1 KGHDR and CDR2 SFDVKD come from the germline V gene. The CDR3 spans 13 residues.

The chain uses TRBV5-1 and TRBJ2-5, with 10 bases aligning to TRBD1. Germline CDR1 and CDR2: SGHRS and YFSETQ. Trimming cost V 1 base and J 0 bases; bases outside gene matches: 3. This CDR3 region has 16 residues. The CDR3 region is CASSLLGTGDQETQYF. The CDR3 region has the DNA TGCGCCAGCAGCTTGCTCGGGACAGGGGACCAAGAGACCCAGTACTTC.

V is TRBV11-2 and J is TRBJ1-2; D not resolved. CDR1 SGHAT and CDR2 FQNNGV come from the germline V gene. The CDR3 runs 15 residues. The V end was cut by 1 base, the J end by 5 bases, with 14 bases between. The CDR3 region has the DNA TGTGCCAGCAGCTTAGGGGCAGGCGTATATTATGGCTACACCTTC. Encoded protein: CASSLGAGVYYGYTF. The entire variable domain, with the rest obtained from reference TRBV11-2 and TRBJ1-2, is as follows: EAGVAQSPRYKIIEKRQSVAFWCNPISGHATLYWYQQILGQGPKLLIQFQNNGVVDDSQLPKDRFSAERLKGVDSTLKIQPAKLEDSAVYLCASSLGAGVYYGYTFGSGTRLTVV.

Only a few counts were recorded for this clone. The CDR3 here is CASSLRGGSSYEQYF. The CDR3, as DNA: TGTGCCAGCAGCTTGCGGGGGGGTAGCTCCTACGAGCAGTACTTC. The chain uses TRBV5-4 and TRBJ2-7; 8 bases are a match to TRBD2. CDR3 size: 15 residues. The V gene's germline CDR1 is SGHNT and CDR2 YYREEE (reference sequence). Trimming cost V 1 base and J 0 bases; bases outside gene matches: 3. The full variable domain, completed using reference TRBV5-4 and TRBJ2-7, is ETGVTQSPTHLIKTRGQQVTLRCSSQSGHNTVSWYQQALGQGPQFIFQYYREEENGRGNFPPRFSGLQFPNYSSELNVNALELDDSALYLCASSLRGGSSYEQYFGPGTRLTVT.

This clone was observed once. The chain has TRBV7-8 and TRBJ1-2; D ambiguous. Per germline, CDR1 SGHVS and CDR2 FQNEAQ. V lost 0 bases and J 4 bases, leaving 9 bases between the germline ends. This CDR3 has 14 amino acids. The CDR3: CASSLAGDSYGYTF. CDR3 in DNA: TGTGCCAGCAGCTTAGCCGGTGACTCCTATGGCTACACCTTC.

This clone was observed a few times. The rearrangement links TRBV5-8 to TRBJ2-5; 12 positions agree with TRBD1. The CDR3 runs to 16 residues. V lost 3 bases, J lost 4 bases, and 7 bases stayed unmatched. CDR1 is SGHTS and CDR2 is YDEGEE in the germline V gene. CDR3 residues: CASSWTGTGGGETQYF. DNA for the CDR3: TGTGCCAGCAGCTGGACCGGGACAGGGGGCGGAGAGACCCAGTACTTC.

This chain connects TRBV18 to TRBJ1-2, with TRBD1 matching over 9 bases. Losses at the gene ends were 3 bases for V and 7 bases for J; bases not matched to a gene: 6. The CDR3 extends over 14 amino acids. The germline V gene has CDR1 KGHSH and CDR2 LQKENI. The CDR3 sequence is CASSPGQGLGGYTF. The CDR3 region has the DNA TGTGCCAGCTCACCCGGACAGGGGTTGGGTGGCTACACCTTC.

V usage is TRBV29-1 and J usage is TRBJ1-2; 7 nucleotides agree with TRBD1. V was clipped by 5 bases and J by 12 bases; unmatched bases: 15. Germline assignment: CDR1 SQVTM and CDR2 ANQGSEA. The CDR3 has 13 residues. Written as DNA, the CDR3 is TGCAGCGTTAGTTCTTTCGGGCAGGGGGTGCACACCTTC. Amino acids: CSVSSFGQGVHTF.

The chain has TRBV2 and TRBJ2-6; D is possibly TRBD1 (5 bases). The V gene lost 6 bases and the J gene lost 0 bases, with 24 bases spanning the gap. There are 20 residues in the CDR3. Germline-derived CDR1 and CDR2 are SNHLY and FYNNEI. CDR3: CASRVANQQVLSSGANVLTF. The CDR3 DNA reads TGTGCCAGCAGAGTAGCTAACCAACAGGTACTGAGCTCTGGGGCCAACGTCCTGACTTTC.

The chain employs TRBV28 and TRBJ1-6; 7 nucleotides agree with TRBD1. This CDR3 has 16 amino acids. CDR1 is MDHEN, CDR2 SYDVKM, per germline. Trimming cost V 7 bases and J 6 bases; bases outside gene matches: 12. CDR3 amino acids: CASTYLPGQFNSPLHF. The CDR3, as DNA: TGTGCCAGCACTTATTTACCGGGACAGTTTAATTCACCCCTCCACTTT.

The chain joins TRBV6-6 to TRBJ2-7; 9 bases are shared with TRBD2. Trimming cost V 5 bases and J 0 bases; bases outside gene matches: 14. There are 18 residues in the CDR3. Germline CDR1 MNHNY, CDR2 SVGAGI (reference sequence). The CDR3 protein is CASSPRASGVRYSYEQYF. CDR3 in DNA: TGTGCCAGCAGTCCCCGCGCTAGCGGGGTCCGCTACTCCTACGAGCAGTACTTC.

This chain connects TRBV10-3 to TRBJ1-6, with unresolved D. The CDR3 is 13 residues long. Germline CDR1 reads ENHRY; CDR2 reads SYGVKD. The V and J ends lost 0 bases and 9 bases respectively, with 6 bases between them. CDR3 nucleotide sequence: TGTGCCATCAGTGAGTCAGAGGTTTCACCCCTCCACTTT. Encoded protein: CAISESEVSPLHF.

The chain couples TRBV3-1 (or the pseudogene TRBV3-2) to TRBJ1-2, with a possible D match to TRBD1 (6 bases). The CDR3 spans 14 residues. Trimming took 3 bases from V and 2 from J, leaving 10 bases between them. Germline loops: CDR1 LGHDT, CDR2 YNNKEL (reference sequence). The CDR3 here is CASSHFGQNYGYTF. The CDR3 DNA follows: TGTGCCAGCAGCCATTTTGGACAGAACTATGGCTACACCTTC.

CDR3 sequence reads: CASSTLGQGYNEQFF. For the CDR3, the DNA is TGTGCCAGTAGTACCCTGGGACAGGGGTACAATGAGCAGTTCTTC. The chain employs TRBV19 and TRBJ2-1; TRBD1 matches at 10 bases. CDR3 length equals 15 residues. Germline CDR1 reads LNHDA; CDR2 reads SQIVND (reference sequence). V dropped 4 bases and J dropped 4; count of bases not matched to a gene: 4. Based on the CDR3 plus reference TRBV19 and TRBJ2-1, the full variable domain is DGGITQSPKYLFRKEGQNVTLSCEQNLNHDAMYWYRQDPGQGLRLIYYSQIVNDFQKGDIAEGYSVSREKKESFPLTVTSAQKNPTAFYLCASSTLGQGYNEQFFGPGTRLTVL.

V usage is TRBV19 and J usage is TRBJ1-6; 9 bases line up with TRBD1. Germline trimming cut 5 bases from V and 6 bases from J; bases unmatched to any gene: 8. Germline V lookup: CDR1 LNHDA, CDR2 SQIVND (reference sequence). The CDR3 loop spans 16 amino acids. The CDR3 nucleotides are TGTGCCAGTAGTGGCGGACAGGGGACTTCTAATTCACCCCTCCACTTT. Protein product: CASSGGQGTSNSPLHF.

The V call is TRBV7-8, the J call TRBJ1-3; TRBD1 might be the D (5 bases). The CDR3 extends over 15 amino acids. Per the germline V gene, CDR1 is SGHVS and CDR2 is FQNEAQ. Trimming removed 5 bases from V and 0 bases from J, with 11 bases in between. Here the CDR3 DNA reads TGTGCCAGCAGCCCTCAGGGCCCCTCTGGAAACACCATATATTTT. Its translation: CASSPQGPSGNTIYF.

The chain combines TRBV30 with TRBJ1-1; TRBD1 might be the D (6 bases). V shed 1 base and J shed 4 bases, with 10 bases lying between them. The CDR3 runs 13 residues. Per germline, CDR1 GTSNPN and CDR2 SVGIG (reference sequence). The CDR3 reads CAWSAQGSTEAFF. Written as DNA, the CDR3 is TGTGCCTGGAGTGCCCAGGGGAGCACTGAAGCTTTCTTT.

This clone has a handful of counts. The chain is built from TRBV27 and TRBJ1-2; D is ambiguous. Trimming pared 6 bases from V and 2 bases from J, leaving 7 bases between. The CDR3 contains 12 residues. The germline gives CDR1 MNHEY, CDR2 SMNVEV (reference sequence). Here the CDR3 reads CASRGWNYGYTF. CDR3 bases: TGTGCCAGCAGGGGCTGGAACTATGGCTACACCTTC.

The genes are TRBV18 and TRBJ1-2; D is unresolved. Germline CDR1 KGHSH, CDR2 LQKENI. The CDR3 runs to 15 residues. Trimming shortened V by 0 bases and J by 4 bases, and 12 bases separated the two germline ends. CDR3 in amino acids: CASSPPPRGGYGYTF. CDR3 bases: TGTGCCAGCTCACCACCGCCCCGAGGCGGCTATGGCTACACCTTC.

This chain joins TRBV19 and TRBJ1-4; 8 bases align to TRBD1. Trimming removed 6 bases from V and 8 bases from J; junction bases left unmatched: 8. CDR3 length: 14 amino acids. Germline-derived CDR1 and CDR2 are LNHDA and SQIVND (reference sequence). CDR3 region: CASSPDRVHEKLFF. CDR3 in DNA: TGTGCCAGTAGCCCGGACAGGGTACACGAAAAACTGTTTTTT.

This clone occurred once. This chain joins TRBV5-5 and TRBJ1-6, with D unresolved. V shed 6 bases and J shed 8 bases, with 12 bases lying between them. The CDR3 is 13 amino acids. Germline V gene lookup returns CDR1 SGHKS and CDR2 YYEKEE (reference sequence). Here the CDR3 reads CASNSIVDSPLHF. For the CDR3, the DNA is TGTGCCAGCAACTCCATCGTTGATTCACCCCTCCACTTT.

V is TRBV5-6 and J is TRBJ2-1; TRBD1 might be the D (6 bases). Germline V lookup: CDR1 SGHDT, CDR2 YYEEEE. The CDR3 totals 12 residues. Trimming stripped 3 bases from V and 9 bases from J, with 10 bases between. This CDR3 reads CASSSQGTEQFF. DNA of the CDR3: TGTGCCAGCAGCTCACAGGGTACTGAGCAGTTCTTC.

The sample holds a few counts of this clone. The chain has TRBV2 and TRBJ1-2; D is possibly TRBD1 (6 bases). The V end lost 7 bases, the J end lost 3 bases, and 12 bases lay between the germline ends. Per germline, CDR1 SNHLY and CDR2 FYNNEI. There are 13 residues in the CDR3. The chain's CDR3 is CASIQGEDYGYTF. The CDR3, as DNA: TGTGCCAGCATACAGGGTGAAGACTATGGCTACACCTTC.

The CDR3 region is CASSPSRETEAFF. CDR3 bases: TGTGCCAGCAGCCCCTCTAGAGAGACTGAAGCTTTCTTT. The V and J genes are TRBV7-9 and TRBJ1-1; no reliable D call. The germline gives CDR1 SEHNR, CDR2 FQNEAQ (reference sequence). Deletions cut 5 bases from V and 5 bases from J, with 12 bases between. The CDR3 totals 13 residues.

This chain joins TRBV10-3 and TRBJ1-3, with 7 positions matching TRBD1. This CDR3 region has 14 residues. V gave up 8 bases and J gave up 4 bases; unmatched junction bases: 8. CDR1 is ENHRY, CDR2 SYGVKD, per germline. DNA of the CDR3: TGTGCCATCGGTTCAGGGACAGCGGGAAACACCATATATTTT. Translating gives CAIGSGTAGNTIYF.

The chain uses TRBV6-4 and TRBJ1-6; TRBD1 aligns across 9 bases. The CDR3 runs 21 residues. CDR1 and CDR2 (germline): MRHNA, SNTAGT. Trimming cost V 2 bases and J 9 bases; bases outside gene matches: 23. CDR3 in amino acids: CASSDKSYKVSGTGSGSPLHF. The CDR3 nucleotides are TGTGCCAGCAGTGACAAAAGTTATAAAGTTTCCGGGACAGGGTCGGGTTCACCCCTCCACTTT.